The clone carrying this T cell receptor beta chain is identified as medium-sized from frequency. The antigen is unknown. The read is 3 residues too short to cover the CDR3 end, so that end is filled in from the germline J gene. With 2 bases clipped from V and 3 bases from J, the junction kept 9 bases outside the gene matches. CDR1 is DFQATT and CDR2 is SNEGSKA in the germline V gene (reference sequence). The CDR3 length is 16 residues. Libraries were prepared by immunoSEQ multiplex PCR; TCRdb keeps only in-frame clonotypes and omits some of them. This sample's clone table lists tens of thousands of clones. HPV was found by MY09/MY11 PCR and dot-blot genotyping. This specimen belongs to a study of T cells in women clearing cervical HPV infection. Looking at the study overall: HLA type stays a possible confounder, typing being limited.

Study-level results: CIN3+ cases had significantly higher TCR richness than controls; evenness did not differ. Cases carried less TRBV6-7 than controls: approximately 0.1% versus 0.16%.

The receptor comes from a woman between 18 and 75 years old with a cervical HPV16 infection that either progressed to CIN3+ or cleared (not recorded which). The chain is built from TRBV20-1 and TRBJ2-5, with 10 nucleotides matching TRBD2. Sequencing used blood buffy coat. The chain's CDR3 is CSARIPGLAREETQYF. Incomplete CDR3 DNA: TGCAGTGCTAGAATCCCGGGACTAGCGAGGGAAGAGACC.